This T cell receptor beta chain was obtained from a study of shared clonotypes between healthy human individuals. Study context: Each donor's CD4 naive and CD4 memory cells filled three plates apiece, CD8 naive two, and CD8 memory one. Overall study findings and caveats: The study found lower generation probabilities in non-shared clonotypes than in those shared by all four donors.

Partitioning of CD4+ cells yielded a CD45RA+ naive subset and a CD45RA-negative memory subset. Regarding this clone: The antigen is undetermined.

Clones were sequenced by immunoSEQ multiplex PCR, and TCRdb holds only the in-frame ones, with some missing. The table lists 2 million to 2.5 million clones, 92% of them singletons. The TCR was taken from a man between 18 and 35 years old in good health. Some clones in this sample may be carry-over from other donors' samples. The source material was naive CD4+ T cells from PBMCs. Sample subset: CD45RA+ positively selected.

For the CDR3, the DNA is TGCGCCAGCAGCCAAAGTTCGGCCAGAGTACCAAACACTGAAGCTTTCTTT. It codes for CASSQSSARVPNTEAFF. The chain has TRBV4-1 and TRBJ1-1; D is uncertain. CDR1 is MGHRA and CDR2 is YSYEKL in the germline V gene. CDR3 length equals 17 residues. Trimming stripped 2 bases from V and 2 bases from J, with 18 bases between.